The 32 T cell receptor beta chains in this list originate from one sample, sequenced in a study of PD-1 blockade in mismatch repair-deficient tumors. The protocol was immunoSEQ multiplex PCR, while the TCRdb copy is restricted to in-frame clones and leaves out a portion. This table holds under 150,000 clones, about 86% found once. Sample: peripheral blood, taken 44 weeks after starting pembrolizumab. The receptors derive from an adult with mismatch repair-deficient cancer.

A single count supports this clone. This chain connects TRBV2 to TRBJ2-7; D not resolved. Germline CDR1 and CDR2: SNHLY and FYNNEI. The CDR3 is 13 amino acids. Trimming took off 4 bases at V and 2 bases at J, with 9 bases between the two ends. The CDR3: CASSARRTYEQYF. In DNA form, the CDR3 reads TGTGCCAGCAGTGCTAGGAGAACCTACGAGCAGTACTTC.

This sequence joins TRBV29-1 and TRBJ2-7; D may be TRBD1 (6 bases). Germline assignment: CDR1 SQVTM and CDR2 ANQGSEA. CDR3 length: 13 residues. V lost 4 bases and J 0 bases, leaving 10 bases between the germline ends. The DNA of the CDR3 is TGCAGCGTTGCCGCAGGGGTCTCCTACGAGCAGTACTTC. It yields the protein CSVAAGVSYEQYF.

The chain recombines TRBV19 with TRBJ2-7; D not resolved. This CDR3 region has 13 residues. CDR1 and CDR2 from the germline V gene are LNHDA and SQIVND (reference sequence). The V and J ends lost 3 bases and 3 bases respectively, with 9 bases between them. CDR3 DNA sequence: TGTGCCAGTAGTATCAGCCTCTTCTACGAGCAGTACTTC. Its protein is CASSISLFYEQYF.

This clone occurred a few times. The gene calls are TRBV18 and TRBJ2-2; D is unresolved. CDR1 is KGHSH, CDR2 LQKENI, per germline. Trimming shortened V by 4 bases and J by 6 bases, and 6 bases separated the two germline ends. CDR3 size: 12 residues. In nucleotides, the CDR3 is TGTGCCAGCTCACTAGGGTCCGGGGAGCTGTTTTTT. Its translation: CASSLGSGELFF.

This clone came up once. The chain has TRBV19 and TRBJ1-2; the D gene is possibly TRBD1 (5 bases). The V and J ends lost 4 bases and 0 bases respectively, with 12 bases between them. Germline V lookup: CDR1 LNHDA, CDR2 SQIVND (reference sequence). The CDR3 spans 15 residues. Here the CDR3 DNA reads TGTGCCAGTAGTACAACAGGAGACTCTAACTATGGCTACACCTTC. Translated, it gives CASSTTGDSNYGYTF.

In DNA, the CDR3 is TGTGCCAGCAGTCTGACCGGGACAGGGGTCGATACGCAGTATTTT. This gives the protein CASSLTGTGVDTQYF. J is TRBJ2-3 and V is TRBV6-5; TRBD1 aligns across 10 bases. The germline CDR1 and CDR2 sequences are MNHEY and SVGAGI. Trimming took 5 bases from V and 6 from J; bases not matched to a gene: 8. This CDR3 comprises 15 residues.

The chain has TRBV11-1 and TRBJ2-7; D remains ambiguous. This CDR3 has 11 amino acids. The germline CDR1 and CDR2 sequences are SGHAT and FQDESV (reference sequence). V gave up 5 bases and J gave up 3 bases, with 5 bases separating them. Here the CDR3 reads CASSPDYEQYF. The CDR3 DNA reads TGTGCCAGCAGCCCTGACTACGAGCAGTACTTC.

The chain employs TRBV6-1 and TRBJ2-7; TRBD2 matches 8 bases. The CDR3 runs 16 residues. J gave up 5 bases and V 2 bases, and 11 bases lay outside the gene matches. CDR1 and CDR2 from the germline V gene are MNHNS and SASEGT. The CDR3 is CASSELPGTSKDEQYF. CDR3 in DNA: TGTGCCAGCAGTGAATTACCCGGGACTAGTAAAGACGAGCAGTACTTC.

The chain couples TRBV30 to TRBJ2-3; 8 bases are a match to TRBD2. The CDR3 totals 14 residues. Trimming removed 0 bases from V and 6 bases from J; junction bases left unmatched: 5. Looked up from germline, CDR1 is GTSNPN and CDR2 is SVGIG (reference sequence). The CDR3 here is CAWSVSGRGDTQYF. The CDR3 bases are TGTGCCTGGAGTGTCAGCGGGAGAGGGGATACGCAGTATTTT.

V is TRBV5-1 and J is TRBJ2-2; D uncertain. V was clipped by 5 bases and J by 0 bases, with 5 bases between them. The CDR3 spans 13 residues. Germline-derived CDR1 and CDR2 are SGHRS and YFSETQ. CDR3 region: CASSGTNTGELFF. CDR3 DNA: TGCGCCAGCAGTGGGACGAACACCGGGGAGCTGTTTTTT.

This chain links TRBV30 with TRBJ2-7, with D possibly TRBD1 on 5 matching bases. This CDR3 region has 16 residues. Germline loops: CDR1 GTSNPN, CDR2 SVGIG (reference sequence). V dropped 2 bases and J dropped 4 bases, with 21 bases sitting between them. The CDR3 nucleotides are TGTGCCTGGAGTCACTTTATAGGTTCAGGGCGGTACGAGCAGTACTTC. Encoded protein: CAWSHFIGSGRYEQYF.

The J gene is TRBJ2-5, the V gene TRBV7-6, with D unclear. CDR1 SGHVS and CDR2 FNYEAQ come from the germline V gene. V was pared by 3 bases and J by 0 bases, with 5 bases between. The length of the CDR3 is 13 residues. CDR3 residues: CASSFGYQETQYF. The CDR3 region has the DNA TGTGCCAGCAGCTTCGGGTACCAAGAGACCCAGTACTTC. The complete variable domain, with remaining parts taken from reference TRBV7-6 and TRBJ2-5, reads GAGVSQSPRYKVTKRGQDVALRCDPISGHVSLYWYRQALGQGPEFLTYFNYEAQQDKSGLPNDRFSAERPEGSISTLTIQRTEQRDSAMYRCASSFGYQETQYFGPGTRLLVL.

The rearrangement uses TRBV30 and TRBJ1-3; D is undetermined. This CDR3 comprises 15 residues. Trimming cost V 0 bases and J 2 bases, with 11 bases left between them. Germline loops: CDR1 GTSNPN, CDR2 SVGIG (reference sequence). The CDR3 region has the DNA TGTGCCTGGAGTGTACGGCAGCATGCTGGAAACACCATATATTTT. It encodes CAWSVRQHAGNTIYF. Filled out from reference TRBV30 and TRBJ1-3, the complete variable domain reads SQTIHQWPATLVQPVGSPLSLECTVEGTSNPNLYWYRQAAGRGLQLLFYSVGIGQISSEVPQNLSASRPQDRQFILSSKKLLLSDSGFYLCAWSVRQHAGNTIYFGEGSWLTVV.

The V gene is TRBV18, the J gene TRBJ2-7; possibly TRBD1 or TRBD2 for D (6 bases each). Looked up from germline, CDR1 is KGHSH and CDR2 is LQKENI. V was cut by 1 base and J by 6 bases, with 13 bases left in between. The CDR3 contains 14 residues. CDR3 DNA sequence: TGTGCCAGCTCACCACAGGGGGGAAATAGCGAGCAGTACTTC. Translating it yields CASSPQGGNSEQYF.

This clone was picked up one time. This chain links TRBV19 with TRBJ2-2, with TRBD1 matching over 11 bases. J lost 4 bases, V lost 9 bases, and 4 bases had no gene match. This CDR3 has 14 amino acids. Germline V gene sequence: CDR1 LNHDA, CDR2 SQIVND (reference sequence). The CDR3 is CASSGTGGTGELFF. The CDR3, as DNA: TGTGCCAGCTCCGGGACAGGGGGCACCGGGGAGCTGTTTTTT.

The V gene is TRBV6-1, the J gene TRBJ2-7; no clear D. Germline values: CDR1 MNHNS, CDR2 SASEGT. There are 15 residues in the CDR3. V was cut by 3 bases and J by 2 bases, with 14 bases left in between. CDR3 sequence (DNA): TGTGCCAGCAGTGAGTGGAAGGACGGAACCTACGAGCAGTACTTC. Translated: CASSEWKDGTYEQYF.

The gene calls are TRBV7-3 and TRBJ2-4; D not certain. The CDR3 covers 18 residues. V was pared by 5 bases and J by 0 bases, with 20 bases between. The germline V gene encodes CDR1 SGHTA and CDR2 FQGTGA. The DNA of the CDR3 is TGTGCCAGCAGCCCGTCTCGACACGCCCGGCTAGCCAAAAACATTCAGTACTTC. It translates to CASSPSRHARLAKNIQYF.

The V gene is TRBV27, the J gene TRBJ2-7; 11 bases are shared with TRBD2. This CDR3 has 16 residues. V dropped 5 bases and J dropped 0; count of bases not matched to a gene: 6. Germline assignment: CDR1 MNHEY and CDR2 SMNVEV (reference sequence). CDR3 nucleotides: TGTGCCAGCAGTCTAAAGACTAGCGGGGCCTCCTACGAGCAGTACTTC. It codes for CASSLKTSGASYEQYF.

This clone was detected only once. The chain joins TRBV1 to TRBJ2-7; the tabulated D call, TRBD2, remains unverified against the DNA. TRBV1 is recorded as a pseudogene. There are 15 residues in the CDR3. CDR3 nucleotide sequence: TGCACCAGCAGCCAAGATCTCCACGGTCCGAACGAGCAGTACTTC. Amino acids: CTSSQDLHGPNEQYF.

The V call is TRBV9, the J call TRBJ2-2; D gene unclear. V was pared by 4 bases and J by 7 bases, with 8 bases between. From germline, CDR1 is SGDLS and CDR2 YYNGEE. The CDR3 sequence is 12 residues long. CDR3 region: CASSPGGGELFF. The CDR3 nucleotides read TGTGCCAGCAGCCCAGGTGGCGGGGAGCTGTTTTTT.

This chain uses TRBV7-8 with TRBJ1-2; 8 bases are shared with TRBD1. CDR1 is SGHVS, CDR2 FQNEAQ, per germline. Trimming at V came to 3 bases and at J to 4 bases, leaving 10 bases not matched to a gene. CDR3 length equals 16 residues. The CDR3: CASSFGSGGAGYGYTF. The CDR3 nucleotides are TGTGCCAGCAGCTTTGGGTCAGGGGGCGCCGGCTATGGCTACACCTTC.

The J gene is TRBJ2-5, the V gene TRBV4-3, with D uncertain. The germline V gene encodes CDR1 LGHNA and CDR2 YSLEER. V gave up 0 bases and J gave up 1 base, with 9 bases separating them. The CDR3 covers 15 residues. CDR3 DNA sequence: TGCGCCAGCAGCCAAGATGGAACGGCCCAAGAGACCCAGTACTTC. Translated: CASSQDGTAQETQYF.

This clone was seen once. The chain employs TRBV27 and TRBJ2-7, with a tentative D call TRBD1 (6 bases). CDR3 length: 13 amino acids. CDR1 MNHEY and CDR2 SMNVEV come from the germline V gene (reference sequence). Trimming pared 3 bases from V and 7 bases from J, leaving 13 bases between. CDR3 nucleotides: TGTGCCAGCAGTTTCGGGCAGGGGCAGGAGCAGTACTTC. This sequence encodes CASSFGQGQEQYF.

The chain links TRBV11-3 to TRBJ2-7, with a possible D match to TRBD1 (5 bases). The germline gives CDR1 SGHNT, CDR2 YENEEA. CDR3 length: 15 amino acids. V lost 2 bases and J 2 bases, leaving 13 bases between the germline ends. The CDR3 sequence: CASSLSDSKTYEQYF. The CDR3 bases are TGTGCCAGCAGCTTATCAGACAGCAAAACCTACGAGCAGTACTTC.

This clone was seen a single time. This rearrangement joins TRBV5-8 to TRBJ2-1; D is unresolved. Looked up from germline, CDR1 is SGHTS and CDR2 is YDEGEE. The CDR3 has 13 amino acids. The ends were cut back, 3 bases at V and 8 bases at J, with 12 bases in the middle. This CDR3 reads CASSSPPRYEQFF. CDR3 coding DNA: TGTGCCAGCAGCTCGCCCCCTAGGTATGAGCAGTTCTTC.

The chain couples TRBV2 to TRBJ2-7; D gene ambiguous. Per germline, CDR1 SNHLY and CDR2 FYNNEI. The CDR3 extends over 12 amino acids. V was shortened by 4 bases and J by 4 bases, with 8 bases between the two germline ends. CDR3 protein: CASSVNDYEQYF. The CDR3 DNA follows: TGTGCCAGCAGTGTGAATGATTACGAGCAGTACTTC.

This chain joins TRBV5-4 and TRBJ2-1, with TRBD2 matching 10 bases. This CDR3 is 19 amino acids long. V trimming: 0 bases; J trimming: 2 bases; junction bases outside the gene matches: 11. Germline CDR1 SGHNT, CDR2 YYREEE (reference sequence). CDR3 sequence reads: CASSLVRYYSGRPYNEQFF. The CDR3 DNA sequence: TGTGCCAGCAGCTTGGTCCGGTACTATAGCGGGAGGCCCTACAATGAGCAGTTCTTC. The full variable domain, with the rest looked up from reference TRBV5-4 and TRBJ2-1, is ETGVTQSPTHLIKTRGQQVTLRCSSQSGHNTVSWYQQALGQGPQFIFQYYREEENGRGNFPPRFSGLQFPNYSSELNVNALELDDSALYLCASSLVRYYSGRPYNEQFFGPGTRLTVL.

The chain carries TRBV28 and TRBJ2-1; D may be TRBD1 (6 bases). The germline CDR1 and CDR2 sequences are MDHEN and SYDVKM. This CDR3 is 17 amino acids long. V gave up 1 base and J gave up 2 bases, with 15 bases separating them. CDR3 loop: CASSLFHHRETYNEQFF. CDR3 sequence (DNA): TGTGCCAGCAGTTTATTCCACCACAGGGAGACCTACAATGAGCAGTTCTTC.

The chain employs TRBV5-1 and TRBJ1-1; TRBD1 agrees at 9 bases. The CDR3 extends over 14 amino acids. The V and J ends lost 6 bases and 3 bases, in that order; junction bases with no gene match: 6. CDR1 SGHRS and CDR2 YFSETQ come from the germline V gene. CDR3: CASTLQGADTEAFF. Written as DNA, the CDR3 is TGCGCCAGCACCTTACAGGGGGCGGACACTGAAGCTTTCTTT. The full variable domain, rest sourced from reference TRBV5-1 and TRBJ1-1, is KAGVTQTPRYLIKTRGQQVTLSCSPISGHRSVSWYQQTPGQGLQFLFEYFSETQRNKGNFPGRFSGRQFSNSRSEMNVSTLELGDSALYLCASTLQGADTEAFFGQGTRLTVV.

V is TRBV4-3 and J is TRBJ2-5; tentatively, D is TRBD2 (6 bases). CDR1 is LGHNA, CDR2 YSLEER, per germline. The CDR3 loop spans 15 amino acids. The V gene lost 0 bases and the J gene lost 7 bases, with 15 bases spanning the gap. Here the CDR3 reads CASSQDLGLEATQYF. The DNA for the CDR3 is TGCGCCAGCAGCCAAGATTTGGGACTGGAGGCGACCCAGTACTTC.

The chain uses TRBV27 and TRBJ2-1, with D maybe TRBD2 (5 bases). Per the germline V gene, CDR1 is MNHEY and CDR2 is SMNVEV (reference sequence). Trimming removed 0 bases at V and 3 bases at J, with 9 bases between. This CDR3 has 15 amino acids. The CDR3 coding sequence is TGTGCCAGCAGTTTATCGGCGGGCAGCTACAATGAGCAGTTCTTC. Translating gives CASSLSAGSYNEQFF.

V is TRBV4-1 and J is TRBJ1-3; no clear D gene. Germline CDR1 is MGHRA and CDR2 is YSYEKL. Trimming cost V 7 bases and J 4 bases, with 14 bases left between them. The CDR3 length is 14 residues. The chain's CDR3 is CASTHLGSGNTIYF. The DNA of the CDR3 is TGCGCCAGCACGCACCTGGGTTCGGGAAACACCATATATTTT.